This paragraph covers one TCR beta chain sequence. Its antigen remains unidentified. The data are from a study of cytomegalovirus exposure and HLA in healthy donors. Whole-study results and caveats: The dataset shows that most TCR sequences were rare, while some public TCRs occurred in many donors. In a later analysis, TCR beta V- and J-gene trimming showed a link to a missense DCLRE1C variant. Later, TCR association rates were found to vary by HLA locus, highest for DRB1 and lowest for HLA-C.

The PCR ran on 60 Vbeta and 13 Jbeta primers. In the authors' workflow: Unique TCR beta chains numbered 80 million to 95 million in a later analysis, with some 9.9 million shared. Clones were read by immunoSEQ multiplex PCR, and TCRdb kept only the in-frame ones, dropping some. V and J calls and clone size are those listed in that table; D and trimming were worked out from the DNA. Of over 95,000 clones in the sample, 60% to 85% are singletons; the top ten hold 2% to 3%. This TCR was sampled from a female donor in good health and CMV-seronegative. Material: PBMCs.

This chain's CDR3 is CASSQEGGYGETQYF. CDR3 coding DNA: TGCGCCAGCAGCCAAGAAGGAGGCTATGGGGAGACCCAGTACTTC. The gene calls are TRBV4-1 and TRBJ2-5, with TRBD2 as a possible D gene (5 bases). The CDR3 length is 15 residues. With 0 bases removed from V and 5 bases from J, the gap between germline ends came to 13 bases. The germline V gene has CDR1 MGHRA and CDR2 YSYEKL.